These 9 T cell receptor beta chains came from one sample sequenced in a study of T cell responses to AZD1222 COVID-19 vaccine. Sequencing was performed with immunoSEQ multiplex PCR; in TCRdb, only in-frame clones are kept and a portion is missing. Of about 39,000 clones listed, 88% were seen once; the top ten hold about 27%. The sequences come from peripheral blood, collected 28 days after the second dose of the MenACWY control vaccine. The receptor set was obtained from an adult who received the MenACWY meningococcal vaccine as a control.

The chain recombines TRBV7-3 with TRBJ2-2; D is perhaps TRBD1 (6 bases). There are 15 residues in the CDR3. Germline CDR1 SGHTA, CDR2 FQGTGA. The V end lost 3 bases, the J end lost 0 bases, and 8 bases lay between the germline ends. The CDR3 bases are TGTGCCAGCAGCTTTACAGGGTCGAACACCGGGGAGCTGTTTTTT. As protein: CASSFTGSNTGELFF.

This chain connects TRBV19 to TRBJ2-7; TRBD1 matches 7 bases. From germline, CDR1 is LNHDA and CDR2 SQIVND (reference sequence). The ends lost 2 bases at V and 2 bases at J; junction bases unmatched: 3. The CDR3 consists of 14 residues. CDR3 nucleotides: TGTGCCAGTAGTATAACAGGGGCCACCTACGAGCAGTACTTC. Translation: CASSITGATYEQYF.

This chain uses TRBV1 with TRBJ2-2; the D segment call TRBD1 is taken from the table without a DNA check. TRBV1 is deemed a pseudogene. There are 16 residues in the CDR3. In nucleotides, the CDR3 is TGCACCAGCAGCCTCAGTAATACCACGAACACCGGGGAGCTGTTTTTT. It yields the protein CTSSLSNTTNTGELFF.

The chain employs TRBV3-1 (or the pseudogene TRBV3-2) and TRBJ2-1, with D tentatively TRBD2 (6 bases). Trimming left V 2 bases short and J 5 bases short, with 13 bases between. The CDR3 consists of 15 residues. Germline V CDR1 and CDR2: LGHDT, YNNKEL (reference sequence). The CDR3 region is CASSQTGRTNNEQFF. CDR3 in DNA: TGTGCCAGCAGCCAAACGGGAAGGACTAACAATGAGCAGTTCTTC.

Written as DNA, the CDR3 is TGTGCCAGCAGCTTAAACCCATCTGGAAACACCATATATTTT. It translates to CASSLNPSGNTIYF. The chain is built from TRBV11-1 and TRBJ1-3; no clear D gene. The germline V and J ends were trimmed by 2 bases and 1 base, with 6 bases remaining between them. This CDR3 has 14 residues. Germline assignment: CDR1 SGHAT and CDR2 FQDESV (reference sequence).

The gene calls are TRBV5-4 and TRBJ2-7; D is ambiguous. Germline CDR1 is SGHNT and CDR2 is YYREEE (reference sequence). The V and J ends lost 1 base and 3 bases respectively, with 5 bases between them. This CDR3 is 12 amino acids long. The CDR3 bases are TGTGCCAGCAGCTTGCCCGGCTACGAGCAGTACTTC. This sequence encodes CASSLPGYEQYF. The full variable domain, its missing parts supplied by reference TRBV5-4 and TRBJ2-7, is ETGVTQSPTHLIKTRGQQVTLRCSSQSGHNTVSWYQQALGQGPQFIFQYYREEENGRGNFPPRFSGLQFPNYSSELNVNALELDDSALYLCASSLPGYEQYFGPGTRLTVT.

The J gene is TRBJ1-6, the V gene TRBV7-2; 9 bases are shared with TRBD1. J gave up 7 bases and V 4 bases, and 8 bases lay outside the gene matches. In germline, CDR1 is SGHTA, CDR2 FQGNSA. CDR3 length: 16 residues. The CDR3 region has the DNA TGTGCCAGCAGCTCAGAACAGGGGGCGTCGAATTCACCCCTCCACTTT. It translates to CASSSEQGASNSPLHF.

CDR3 sequence (DNA): TGTGCCAGCAGCCGAAGGACGGCCACAGATACGCAGTATTTT. Protein product: CASSRRTATDTQYF. The gene calls are TRBV14 and TRBJ2-3, with D unclear. V was clipped by 4 bases and J by 2 bases, with 10 bases between them. Germline CDR1 reads SGHDN; CDR2 reads FVKESK. This CDR3 is 14 amino acids long. The full variable domain, its missing parts supplied by reference TRBV14 and TRBJ2-3, is EAGVTQFPSHSVIEKGQTVTLRCDPISGHDNLYWYRRVMGKEIKFLLHFVKESKQDESGMPNNRFLAERTGGTYSTLKVQPAELEDSGVYFCASSRRTATDTQYFGPGTRLTVL.

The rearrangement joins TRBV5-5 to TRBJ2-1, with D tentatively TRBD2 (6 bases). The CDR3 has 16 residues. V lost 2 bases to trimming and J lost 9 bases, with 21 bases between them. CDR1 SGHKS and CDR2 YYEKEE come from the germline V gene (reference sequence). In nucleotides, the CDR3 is TGTGCCAGCAGCTTCCTAATCCGGGACTCCAGGACTGAGCAGTTCTTC. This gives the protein CASSFLIRDSRTEQFF.